Listed below are T cell receptor beta chains from one sample, sequenced in a study of OX40 agonist ivuxolimab in advanced cancers. Clones were read by immunoSEQ multiplex PCR, and TCRdb kept only the in-frame ones, dropping some. The top ten hold less than 0.2% of the sample, which has 100,000 or so clones, over 75% seen once. The sample in question was CD4+ or CD8+ T cells sorted from blood, obtained in a trial of the OX40 agonist ivuxolimab. The receptors come from an adult with an advanced solid tumor such as melanoma, head and neck, liver or kidney cancer. The CDR3 runs from the conserved cysteine through the conserved F or W. The D gene is left open where the match is weak. A clone size is listed for some rows: how often the clone was seen (once, few, many), or a class if it is expanded.

>TRBV9|once|TRBD2|TRBJ2-3
CASSVGAGAGTDTQYF
TGTGCCAGCAGCGTAGGAGCGGGGGCAGGCACAGATACGCAGTATTTT
>TRBV19|.|TRBD2|TRBJ2-3
CASSDPGRVLTDTQYF
TGTGCCAGTAGTGACCCGGGGAGGGTCCTCACAGATACGCAGTATTTT
>TRBV13|once|.|TRBJ1-1
CASSPALKLNTEAFF
TGTGCCAGCAGCCCCGCATTGAAATTGAACACTGAAGCTTTCTTT
>TRBV12-5|.|TRBD1|TRBJ2-7
CASGPGQGRDEQYF
TGTGCTAGTGGTCCAGGACAGGGCCGGGACGAGCAGTACTTC
>TRBV6-1|.|.|TRBJ2-1
CASSVNHWGDWTFDEQFF
TGTGCCAGCAGTGTAAATCATTGGGGGGACTGGACTTTTGATGAGCAGTTCTTC
>TRBV19|.|.|TRBJ2-2
CASSPWAGGDTGELFF
TGTGCCAGTAGTCCTTGGGCGGGCGGGGACACCGGGGAGCTGTTTTTT
>TRBV5-1|.|.|TRBJ1-6
CASSLASRLYSPLHF
TGCGCCAGCAGCTTGGCCAGCCGTTTGTATTCACCCCTCCACTTT
>TRBV7-8|.|.|TRBJ1-4
CASSTHATNEKLFF
TGTGCCAGCAGCACCCATGCAACTAATGAAAAACTGTTTTTT
>TRBV5-1|.|.|TRBJ2-1
CASSLSGDGEQFF
TGCGCCAGCAGCCTGTCAGGGGATGGTGAGCAGTTCTTC
>TRBV5-1|.|.|TRBJ1-3
CASKGQGRSGNTIYF
TGCGCCAGCAAGGGGCAGGGGAGGTCTGGAAACACCATATATTTT